This TCR beta chain was recorded in a study of T cell changes during pregnancy in multiple sclerosis. Method: immunoSEQ multiplex PCR; TCRdb's copy keeps in-frame clones and lacks some. Of fewer than 35,000 clones in the sample, roughly nine tenths were seen once. The CDR3 is 13 residues long. V was pared by 7 bases and J by 2 bases, with 10 bases between. Germline assignment: CDR1 SNHLY and CDR2 FYNNEI. This receptor was taken from a female donor in good health, enrolled as a control in a pregnancy study. This sequence joins TRBV2 and TRBJ2-3; tentatively, D is TRBD1 (6 bases). This specimen consisted of CD4+ T cells from peripheral blood mononuclear cells, obtained in the third trimester of pregnancy. This CDR3 reads CASTQGLTDTQYF. Written as DNA, the CDR3 is TGTGCCAGCACCCAGGGGCTCACAGATACGCAGTATTTT.